Listed below are T cell receptor beta chains from one sample, sequenced in a study of blood T cell repertoires in COVID-19. Sequenced by immunoSEQ multiplex PCR; TCRdb stores in-frame clones only, minus some. The sample consists of fewer than 350,000 clones, 70% to 90% of them appearing once. The sample consisted of peripheral blood. These receptors all stem from a human donor in a cohort sampled during active COVID-19. Both conserved end residues are part of each CDR3. The D gene is left open where the match is weak. Rows give clone size only sometimes, using once, few, many, or a class for an expanded clone.

J: TRBJ1-5
size: NA
D: NA
V: TRBV2
DNA: TGTGCCAGCAGTGATGCAGGGTTGAATCAGCCCCAGCATTTT
CDR3: CASSDAGLNQPQHF

J: TRBJ2-1
size: NA
D: NA
V: TRBV21-1
DNA: TGTGCCAGTTCCCTCCGGGACAGGGGGAGCCCCTACAATGAGCAGTTCTTC
CDR3: CASSLRDRGSPYNEQFF

J: TRBJ2-7
size: NA
D: TRBD1
V: TRBV24-1
DNA: TGTGCCACCAGTGAAAAGACAGGGGCCCTCGAGCAGTACTTC
CDR3: CATSEKTGALEQYF

J: TRBJ2-2
size: NA
D: TRBD1
V: TRBV2
DNA: TGTGCCAGCAGTGACGACAGGGGGCAGACCGGGGAGCTGTTTTTT
CDR3: CASSDDRGQTGELFF

J: TRBJ2-1
size: NA
D: TRBD2
V: TRBV7-3
DNA: TGTGCCAGCAGCCTTGGACTAGTCGATGAGCAGTTCTTC
CDR3: CASSLGLVDEQFF

J: TRBJ2-1
size: few
D: NA
V: TRBV11-2
DNA: TGTGCCAGCAGTTTTGTCCCGGGATCAGCCTACAATGAGCAGTTCTTC
CDR3: CASSFVPGSAYNEQFF

J: TRBJ1-1
size: NA
D: NA
V: TRBV7-3
DNA: TGTGCCAGCAGCCAAACAGGGAACACTGAAGCTTTCTTT
CDR3: CASSQTGNTEAFF

J: TRBJ2-7
size: few
D: NA
V: TRBV3-1/TRBV3-2
DNA: TGTGCCAGCAGCCCTGGAGGACAGCGACCCTACGAGCAGTACTTC
CDR3: CASSPGGQRPYEQYF

J: TRBJ1-1
size: NA
D: NA
V: TRBV12-3/TRBV12-4
DNA: TGTGCCAGCAGTTTCTCGGTGAACACTGAAGCTTTCTTT
CDR3: CASSFSVNTEAFF

J: TRBJ2-3
size: many
D: NA
V: TRBV5-1
DNA: TGCGCCAGCAGCTTGGGGGCAGGGGTGTCAGATACGCAGTATTTT
CDR3: CASSLGAGVSDTQYF

J: TRBJ1-5
size: NA
D: NA
V: TRBV30
DNA: TGTGCCTGGAGTTTGGACACGAGCAATCAGCCCCAGCATTTT
CDR3: CAWSLDTSNQPQHF

J: TRBJ1-1
size: NA
D: NA
V: TRBV2
DNA: TGTGCCAGCAGCTACGGACGGACAAACACTGAAGCTTTCTTT
CDR3: CASSYGRTNTEAFF

J: TRBJ2-5
size: NA
D: NA
V: TRBV2
DNA: TGTGCCAGCCTGGTTTCTCTAGACTACCAAGAGACCCAGTACTTC
CDR3: CASLVSLDYQETQYF

J: TRBJ1-5
size: NA
D: NA
V: TRBV13
DNA: TGTGCCAGCAGCTTGACAGGTGAAGGGCCCCAGCATTTT
CDR3: CASSLTGEGPQHF